Presented here are 22 T cell receptor beta chains from one specimen sequenced in a study of identical twins (dated by TCRdb to 2016 to 2017). The library was prepared using 5' RACE. Instrument used: Illumina HiSeq 2000. Starting from the raw public reads, TCRdb applied fastp trimming at Q25, assembled clones with MiXCR and retained in-frame beta chains. Each CDR3 protein gets just one entry, which takes the most common genes and DNA from the rows behind it. The sample table lists 500,000 to 700,000 distinct CDR3 sequences, about 7.6% of them with a count of one. About 1.5% of the sample is held by the ten biggest clonotypes. The same sample was also used in a study of yellow fever vaccine responses in identical twins.

Sequencing was carried out using PBMCs. Every receptor here comes from a woman under 30 in good health.

This clonotype has ten or more counts. This chain connects TRBV29-1 to TRBJ2-7, with 7 bases fitting TRBD2. The CDR3 covers 13 residues. Germline CDR1 and CDR2: SQVTM and ANQGSEA. The J segment lost 2 bases and the V segment lost 5 bases, leaving 6 bases of the junction unmatched. CDR3 protein: CSVTASGTYEQYF. CDR3 sequence (DNA): TGCAGCGTTACCGCTAGCGGAACCTACGAGCAGTACTTC.

The chain couples TRBV9 to TRBJ2-1; 9 bases map to TRBD1. V lost 4 bases, J lost 8 bases, and 7 bases stayed unmatched. The CDR3 runs to 14 residues. Germline V CDR1 and CDR2: SGDLS, YYNGEE. CDR3 bases: TGTGCCAGCAGCAGGGACAGGGTGGGGGATGAGCAGTTCTTC. Its translation is CASSRDRVGDEQFF.

This clonotype was recorded at least ten times. This chain connects TRBV7-9 to TRBJ1-1, with 7 nucleotides matching TRBD1. Germline lookup yields CDR1 SEHNR and CDR2 FQNEAQ (reference sequence). V lost 3 bases and J lost 3; bases outside the gene matches: 7. The CDR3 loop spans 15 amino acids. The CDR3 DNA reads TGTGCCAGCAGCTTTCAGGGGGGGGGTTACACTGAAGCTTTCTTT. This gives the protein CASSFQGGGYTEAFF.

CDR3 sequence: CASSLRRSDTGELFF. The CDR3 DNA sequence: TGTGCCAGCAGCTTACGGCGATCGGACACCGGGGAGCTGTTTTTT. The chain uses TRBV13 and TRBJ2-2; D remains ambiguous. V was pared by 2 bases and J by 3 bases, with 10 bases between. The CDR3 is 15 amino acids. Germline V CDR1 and CDR2: PRHDT, FYEKMQ (reference sequence). Full variable domain (rest looked up from reference TRBV13 and TRBJ2-2): AAGVIQSPRHLIKEKRETATLKCYPIPRHDTVYWYQQGPGQDPQFLISFYEKMQSDKGSIPDRFSAQQFSDYHSELNMSSLELGDSALYFCASSLRRSDTGELFFGEGSRLTVL.

In this sample, this clonotype turned up many times. The CDR3 protein is CASSEMSAAYNEQFF. For the CDR3, the DNA is TGTGCCAGCAGTGAGATGTCAGCCGCCTACAATGAGCAGTTCTTC. This chain uses TRBV2 with TRBJ2-1; unclear D gene. Trimming took 3 bases from V and 2 from J, leaving 11 bases between them. This CDR3 contains 15 residues. Germline V gene lookup returns CDR1 SNHLY and CDR2 FYNNEI. The full variable domain, in which reference TRBV2 and TRBJ2-1 provide the parts outside the CDR3, is EPEVTQTPSHQVTQMGQEVILRCVPISNHLYFYWYRQILGQKVEFLVSFYNNEISEKSEIFDDQFSVERPDGSNFTLKIRSTKLEDSAMYFCASSEMSAAYNEQFFGPGTRLTVL.

This clonotype was seen many times. The chain uses TRBV20-1 and TRBJ2-7, with D possibly being TRBD1 (5 bases). The CDR3 has 14 amino acids. The germline CDR1 and CDR2 sequences are DFQATT and SNEGSKA (reference sequence). The V end was cut by 4 bases, the J end by 6 bases, with 19 bases between. The CDR3 here is CSANPLIGVREQYF. CDR3 nucleotides: TGCAGTGCTAATCCATTGATAGGGGTCCGCGAGCAGTACTTC.

The J gene is TRBJ2-7, the V gene TRBV20-1; 7 bases are a match to TRBD2. V trimming: 5 bases; J trimming: 9 bases; junction bases outside the gene matches: 10. The germline gives CDR1 DFQATT, CDR2 SNEGSKA (reference sequence). The CDR3 totals 12 residues. Here the CDR3 DNA reads TGCAGTGCTCCTGCGGGAGCCGGCGCGCAGTACTTC. Encoded protein: CSAPAGAGAQYF.

This clonotype has at least ten counts. This rearrangement joins TRBV20-1 to TRBJ2-1, with unresolved D. CDR1 is DFQATT and CDR2 is SNEGSKA in the germline V gene (reference sequence). The germline V and J ends were trimmed by 3 bases and 2 bases, with 8 bases remaining between them. This CDR3 comprises 13 residues. CDR3: CSASGWTYNEQFF. CDR3 DNA sequence: TGCAGTGCTAGCGGGTGGACCTACAATGAGCAGTTCTTC.

V is TRBV28 and J is TRBJ1-5; possibly TRBD1 for D (6 bases). Trimming left V 6 bases short and J 1 base short, with 16 bases between. From germline, CDR1 is MDHEN and CDR2 SYDVKM. The CDR3 spans 16 residues. This CDR3 is CASSQDSPGSNQPQHF. The CDR3 DNA follows: TGTGCCAGCAGCCAGGACAGCCCAGGGAGCAATCAGCCCCAGCATTTT.

A few counts support this clonotype. The V and J genes are TRBV20-1 and TRBJ2-1; D not certain. This CDR3 has 10 amino acids. Germline-derived CDR1 and CDR2 are DFQATT and SNEGSKA (reference sequence). V was pared by 4 bases and J by 8 bases, with 6 bases between. The CDR3 bases are TGCAGTGCTACAGCCGATGAGCAGTTCTTC. Amino acid sequence: CSATADEQFF.

This clonotype was recorded many times. This rearrangement joins TRBV3-1 to TRBJ2-7; 10 bases map to TRBD2. The CDR3 is made up of 16 amino acids. Looked up from germline, CDR1 is LGHDT and CDR2 is YNNKEL (reference sequence). V dropped 1 base and J dropped 3; count of bases not matched to a gene: 6. CDR3 nucleotide sequence: TGTGCCAGCAGCCAAGTTCGACTAGCGGGTAACTACGAGCAGTACTTC. Protein sequence: CASSQVRLAGNYEQYF.

The CDR3 DNA is TGTGCCACCAGCTCAACCGCCGGGACAGTTAATCAGCCCCAGCATTTT. Encoded protein: CATSSTAGTVNQPQHF. The chain combines TRBV15 with TRBJ1-5; 7 bases agree with TRBD1. CDR3 length: 16 residues. V was clipped by 5 bases and J by 4 bases; unmatched bases: 11. Germline V gene sequence: CDR1 LNHNV, CDR2 YYDKDF (reference sequence).

This clonotype was recorded many times. The chain uses TRBV29-1 and TRBJ1-1; D may be TRBD1 (6 bases). V shed 6 bases and J shed 4 bases, with 15 bases lying between them. Germline loops: CDR1 SQVTM, CDR2 ANQGSEA. This CDR3 spans 13 amino acids. CDR3 sequence reads: CSVVDRFGTEAFF. CDR3 bases: TGCAGCGTCGTCGACAGGTTCGGCACTGAAGCTTTCTTT.

This clonotype showed up many times. The V and J genes are TRBV5-1 and TRBJ2-1; 7 bases match TRBD2. Germline CDR1 reads SGHRS; CDR2 reads YFSETQ. The CDR3 length is 15 residues. The V gene end was trimmed by 0 bases and the J gene end by 6 bases; junction bases not matched to a gene: 6. The CDR3 here is CASSLAGGSVNEQFF. CDR3 in DNA: TGCGCCAGCAGCTTGGCCGGCGGGAGTGTCAATGAGCAGTTCTTC.

This clonotype was counted ten times or more. The V and J genes are TRBV5-1 and TRBJ1-5; no definite D call. CDR1 and CDR2 from the germline V gene are SGHRS and YFSETQ. V lost 4 bases to trimming and J lost 5 bases, with 10 bases between them. The CDR3 runs 13 residues. In DNA form, the CDR3 reads TGCGCCAGCAGCGATAAGCCGGATCAGCCCCAGCATTTT. This translates into CASSDKPDQPQHF.

The chain uses TRBV20-1 and TRBJ2-7, with D perhaps matching TRBD1 (5 bases). The CDR3 runs 14 residues. Germline V lookup: CDR1 DFQATT, CDR2 SNEGSKA (reference sequence). Deletions cut 1 base from V and 0 bases from J, with 10 bases between. The DNA for the CDR3 is TGCAGTGCTAGAGCCACAGGAACCTCCTACGAGCAGTACGTC. Protein product: CSARATGTSYEQYV.

This clonotype appeared a few times. This chain links TRBV4-1 with TRBJ1-5; D ambiguous. V was trimmed by 4 bases and J by 4 bases, leaving 14 bases between them. The CDR3 is made up of 15 amino acids. The V gene's germline CDR1 is MGHRA and CDR2 YSYEKL. CDR3 amino acids: CASSPMIDQNQPQHF. For the CDR3, the DNA is TGCGCCAGCAGCCCAATGATCGATCAGAATCAGCCCCAGCATTTT.

This clonotype was counted a few times. V is TRBV2 and J is TRBJ1-1; a possible D gene is TRBD1 (6 bases). This CDR3 region has 12 residues. V was clipped by 6 bases and J by 8 bases, with 13 bases between them. Germline CDR1 SNHLY, CDR2 FYNNEI. The CDR3 here is CASRGGPREAFF. DNA for the CDR3: TGTGCCAGCAGGGGGGGGCCCCGGGAAGCTTTCTTT.

This clonotype came up many times. This chain uses TRBV5-1 with TRBJ1-1; D is unresolved. This CDR3 region has 16 residues. The V gene lost 0 bases and the J gene lost 1 base, with 13 bases spanning the gap. Germline CDR1 SGHRS, CDR2 YFSETQ. CDR3 protein: CASSLAPSDGNTEAFF. The CDR3 DNA is TGCGCCAGCAGCTTGGCCCCTTCTGACGGGAACACTGAAGCTTTCTTT. Variable domain in full (rest from reference TRBV5-1 and TRBJ1-1): KAGVTQTPRYLIKTRGQQVTLSCSPISGHRSVSWYQQTPGQGLQFLFEYFSETQRNKGNFPGRFSGRQFSNSRSEMNVSTLELGDSALYLCASSLAPSDGNTEAFFGQGTRLTVV.

The chain couples TRBV20-1 to TRBJ2-3; 8 bases agree with TRBD2. This CDR3 comprises 13 residues. With 6 bases clipped from V and 7 bases from J, the junction kept 9 bases outside the gene matches. Looked up from germline, CDR1 is DFQATT and CDR2 is SNEGSKA (reference sequence). The CDR3 region has the DNA TGCAGTGCAGCCCCGGGGGGGCAAAATACGCAGTATTTT. This sequence encodes CSAAPGGQNTQYF.

In this sample, this clonotype turned up a few times. This chain links TRBV6-1 with TRBJ1-3; no clear D gene. Germline lookup yields CDR1 MNHNS and CDR2 SASEGT. The germline V and J ends were trimmed by 0 bases and 1 base, with 7 bases remaining between them. The CDR3 is 15 residues long. The CDR3: CASSEAWVSGNTIYF. CDR3 coding DNA: TGTGCCAGCAGTGAAGCGTGGGTTTCTGGAAACACCATATATTTT.

This clonotype was seen ten or more times. The chain has TRBV29-1 and TRBJ2-7, with TRBD2 matching 13 bases. The CDR3 is 17 residues long. Germline-derived CDR1 and CDR2 are SQVTM and ANQGSEA. Trimming took 0 bases from V and 2 from J; bases not matched to a gene: 7. CDR3 sequence reads: CSVEDFSGLAGAYEQYF. Here the CDR3 DNA reads TGCAGCGTTGAAGATTTTTCCGGACTAGCGGGAGCCTACGAGCAGTACTTC.